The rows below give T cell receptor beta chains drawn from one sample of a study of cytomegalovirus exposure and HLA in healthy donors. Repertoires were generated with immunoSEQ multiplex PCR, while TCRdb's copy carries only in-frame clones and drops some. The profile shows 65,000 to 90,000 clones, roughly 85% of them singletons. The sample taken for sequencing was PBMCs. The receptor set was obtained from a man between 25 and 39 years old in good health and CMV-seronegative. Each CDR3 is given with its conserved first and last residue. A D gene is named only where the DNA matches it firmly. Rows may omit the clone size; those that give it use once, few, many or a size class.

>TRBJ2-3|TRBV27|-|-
CASSSRRTESNTQYF
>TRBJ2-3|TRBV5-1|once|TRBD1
CASRTQTGSTDTQYF
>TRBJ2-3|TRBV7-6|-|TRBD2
CASSLAFGGSPDTQYF
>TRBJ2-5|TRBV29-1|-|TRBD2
CSVGRGQETQYF
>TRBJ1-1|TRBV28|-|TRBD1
CASSSRDREREAFF
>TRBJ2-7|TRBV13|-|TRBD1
CASSADADRPYEQYF
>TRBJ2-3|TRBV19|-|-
CASSMSTNTQYF
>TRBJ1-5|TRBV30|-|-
CAWSVGAGSNQPQHF
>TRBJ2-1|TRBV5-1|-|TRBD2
CASSISGSSYNEQFF
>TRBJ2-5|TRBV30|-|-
CAWNVVGAQETQYF
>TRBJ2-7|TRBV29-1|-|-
CRDQRLPYEQYF